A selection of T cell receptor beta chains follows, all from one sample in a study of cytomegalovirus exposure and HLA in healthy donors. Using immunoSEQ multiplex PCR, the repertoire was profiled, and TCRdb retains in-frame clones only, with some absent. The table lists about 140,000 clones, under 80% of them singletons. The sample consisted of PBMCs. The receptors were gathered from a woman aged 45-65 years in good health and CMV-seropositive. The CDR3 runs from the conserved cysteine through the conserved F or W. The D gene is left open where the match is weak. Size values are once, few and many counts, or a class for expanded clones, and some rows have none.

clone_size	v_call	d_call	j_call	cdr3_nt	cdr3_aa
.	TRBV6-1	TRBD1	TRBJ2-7	TGTGCCAGCAGTGTACAGGGATGGACAGGGTACGAGCAGTACTTC	CASSVQGWTGYEQYF
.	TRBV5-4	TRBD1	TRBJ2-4	TGTGCCAGCAGCGAAGGGACAGGGGAGGGCAAAAACATTCAGTACTTC	CASSEGTGEGKNIQYF
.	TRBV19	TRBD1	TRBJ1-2	TGTGCCAGTAGTATTACAGGGGCCTATGGCTACACCTTC	CASSITGAYGYTF
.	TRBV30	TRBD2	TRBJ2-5	TGTGCCGGGACCTCTAGCGGGGCAGAGACCCAGTACTTC	CAGTSSGAETQYF
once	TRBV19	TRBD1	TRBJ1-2	TGTGCCAGTAGTTTACCCGGACAGGGGGTCTATGGCTACACCTTC	CASSLPGQGVYGYTF
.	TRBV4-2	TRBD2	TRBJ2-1	TGTGCCAGCAGCCTCGAGGTAGCGGGGGCCGAGCAGTTCTTC	CASSLEVAGAEQFF
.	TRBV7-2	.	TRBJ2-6	TGTGCCAGCAGCTTCTTACAGGGAACTGGGGCCAACGTCCTGACTTTC	CASSFLQGTGANVLTF
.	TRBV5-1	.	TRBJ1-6	TGCGCCAGCAGCGCAAGAGTTGATTCACCCCTCCACTTT	CASSARVDSPLHF
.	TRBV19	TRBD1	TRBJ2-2	TGTGCCAGTAGCGACTCCCTTGGGGGCCAGGGGGCCGGGGAGCTGTTTTTT	CASSDSLGGQGAGELFF
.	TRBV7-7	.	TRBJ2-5	TGTGCTAGCAGCAGTGGTAGCAAAGAGACCCAGTACTTC	CASSSGSKETQYF
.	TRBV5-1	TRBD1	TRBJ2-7	TGCGCCAGCAGCTTGGGCGACGGGACAGGTCACGAGCAGTACTTC	CASSLGDGTGHEQYF
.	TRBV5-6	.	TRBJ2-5	TGTGCCAGCAGCCTAATAGCCGGTCGTGAGGAGACCCAGTACTTC	CASSLIAGREETQYF
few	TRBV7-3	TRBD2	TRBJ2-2	TGTGCCAGCAGCCCCAGAGCGGGGGGCACCGGGGAGCTGTTTTTT	CASSPRAGGTGELFF
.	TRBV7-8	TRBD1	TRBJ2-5	TGTGCCAGCAGCTTAGACAGGGGGCTTGGAGAGACCCAGTACTTC	CASSLDRGLGETQYF
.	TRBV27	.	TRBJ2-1	TGTGCCAGCAGTTCGTTTGCAGCGGGTGATTACAATGAGCAGTTCTTC	CASSSFAAGDYNEQFF
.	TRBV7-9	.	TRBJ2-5	TGTGCCAGCAGCCCAGATAGCCGGGGACTCCGCGGGTGGGAGACCCAGTACTTC	CASSPDSRGLRGWETQYF
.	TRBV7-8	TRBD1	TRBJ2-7	TGTGCCAGCAGATCCGGGACAGGGGGTCCCGAGTACGAGCAGTACTTC	CASRSGTGGPEYEQYF
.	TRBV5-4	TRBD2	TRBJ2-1	TGTGCCAGCAGTCTGGCACTAGCGGGGGGGGATGAGCAGTTCTTC	CASSLALAGGDEQFF
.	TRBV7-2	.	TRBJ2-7	TGTGCCAGCAGCGTCTCCGGGAGCGGCTTGGAGGAGCAGTGCTTC	CASSVSGSGLEEQCF
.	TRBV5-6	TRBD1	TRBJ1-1	TGTGCCAGCAGCTCCTTGGACAGGGTGCTAAACACTGAAGCTTTCTTT	CASSSLDRVLNTEAFF
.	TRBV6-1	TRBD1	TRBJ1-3	TGTGCCAGCAGTGAACAGGGGGCGAGCTCTGGAAACACCATATATTTT	CASSEQGASSGNTIYF
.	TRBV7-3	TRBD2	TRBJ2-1	TGTGCCAGCAGCGCATCGGGGACTAGCGTCCATGAGCAGTTCTTC	CASSASGTSVHEQFF
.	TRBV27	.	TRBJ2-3	TGTGCCAGCAGGGCTCGGGGTACGCAGTATTTT	CASRARGTQYF
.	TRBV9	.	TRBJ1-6	TGTGCCAGCAGCGCCAGCATTCGAGGATCACCCCTCCACTTT	CASSASIRGSPLHF
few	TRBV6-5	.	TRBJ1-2	TGTGCCAGCAGTTACTCAAACAGGGACTATGGCTACACCTTC	CASSYSNRDYGYTF
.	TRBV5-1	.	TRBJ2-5	TGCGCCAGCAGCTTGGGACAGCAAGAGACCCAGTACTTC	CASSLGQQETQYF
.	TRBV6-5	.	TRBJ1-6	TGTGCCAGCAGCCCCAGGGAAAATTCACCCCTCCACTTT	CASSPRENSPLHF
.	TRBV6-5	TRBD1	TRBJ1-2	TGTGCCAGCAGTTACGGGACAGGGGGCAGTGGCTACACCTTC	CASSYGTGGSGYTF
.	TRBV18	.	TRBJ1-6	TGTGCCAGCTCACCCCGGGGTAGAGGCAGCTCACCCCTCCACTTT	CASSPRGRGSSPLHF